This T cell receptor (beta chain) was observed in a study of blood T cell repertoires in COVID-19 (dated by TCRdb to 2020 to 2021). The study in broad terms: Samples from collaborators originated in the United States, Italy and Spain and spanned both the acute and convalescent phases of COVID-19. The material from the prospective study consisted of cDNA or gDNA derived from T cells, B-cell-depleted T cells, or PBMCs. Deeply sampled blood TCRbeta repertoires from subjects exposed to, actively infected with, or recovered from COVID-19 were included in the dataset. The repertoires were released in a freely available public database meant as a resource for research on the immune response to SARS-CoV-2. Samples came from the ongoing ImmuneRACE study (first 160 participants) plus 1,254 subjects from 6 global collaborators. The sample metadata nearly always contained a de-identified subject ID, COVID-19 status, age in years and sex. Where HLA class I and class II types were available, the types were taken from metadata supplied by the sample provider, not from assay-based typing. Study-wide conclusions, independent of this receptor: The quantity of clinical and demographic metadata differed by source and by participant and was supplied without curation.

The CDR3 covers 15 residues, taking in both the cysteine and the phenylalanine. The entry retains the CDR3 DNA only, 45 bases that are in frame from base 1. V drops 1 base and J drops 4 bases, leaving 11 bases in between. As encoded in the germline V gene, CDR1 is SGHTS while CDR2 is YDEGEE. TCRbeta CDR3 regions were amplified from genomic DNA by means of the immunoSEQ Assay, a bias-controlled multiplex PCR. As for the original processing: The number of nucleated cells in each sample was estimated from the amplification of reference gene primers within the assay. To quantify the absolute abundance of each unique TCRbeta CDR3 rearrangement, sequence reads were collapsed and filtered. Productive Simpson clonality was computed per sample as the square root of Simpson's diversity index over productive rearrangements. The clones in this table, taken by TCRdb from immuneACCESS, are in-frame only. Not every clone is retained; where verified, under half of the shortfall comes from an unresolved V gene, and the cause of the rest is unknown. Clone size and the V and J calls come from that table; the DNA yielded D and trimming. The sample has some 170,000 clones on record, around 83% of them singletons. Of the sample, 0.8% to 1.2% falls within the top ten clones.

Collaborating institutions collected whole blood in K2EDTA tubes following their own protocols. Collaborator samples were shipped for TCRbeta analysis as frozen whole blood, isolated PBMCs, or DNA extracted from either sample type. Comments on this clone: No cognate antigen has been identified for it. No much larger clonotype is one base removed from it; base qualities were not supplied.

This sequence was found in a man in his forties with acute or convalescent COVID-19. Sequenced: peripheral blood. The V gene is TRBV5-8 and the J gene is TRBJ1-4; no D gene call is confident. The DNA is TGTGCCAGCAGCTTGCGTTCAGGCGTTAATGAAAAACTGTTTTTT. This encodes CASSLRSGVNEKLFF.